These 21 T cell receptor beta chains originate from one sample sequenced in a study of T cell responses to AZD1222 COVID-19 vaccine. Only in-frame clones appear in the TCRdb table, and some are missing; sequencing was by immunoSEQ multiplex PCR. This table has 150,000 to 200,000 clones, roughly 94% appearing once. The sample here was peripheral blood, taken 28 days after the second AZD1222 dose. All receptors come from an adult who received the AZD1222 COVID-19 vaccine.

The chain carries TRBV12-3 or TRBV12-4 and TRBJ2-7; the D is unclear. The CDR3 runs 13 residues. The germline V and J ends were trimmed by 6 bases and 7 bases, with 16 bases remaining between them. CDR3 region: CASSAGRVGEQYF. CDR3 coding DNA: TGTGCCAGCAGCGCCGGTAGGGTCGGGGAGCAGTACTTC.

This clone was detected only once. The rearrangement joins TRBV7-2 to TRBJ1-2; D unresolved. CDR1 and CDR2 (germline): SGHTA, FQGNSA. Trimming stripped 0 bases from V and 8 bases from J, with 19 bases between. This CDR3 has 16 residues. The CDR3 loop reads CASSLAITQAGVGYTF. CDR3 nucleotide sequence: TGTGCCAGCAGCTTAGCAATAACGCAAGCCGGGGTAGGCTACACCTTC.

The CDR3 loop reads CAIGGTEAFF. CDR3 sequence (DNA): TGTGCCATAGGTGGGACTGAAGCTTTCTTT. The V and J genes are TRBV10-3 and TRBJ1-1; D is ambiguous. Germline V gene lookup returns CDR1 ENHRY and CDR2 SYGVKD. V was trimmed by 9 bases and J by 5 bases, leaving 7 bases between them. The CDR3 covers 10 residues.

The chain couples TRBV4-1 to TRBJ1-4; D perhaps matches TRBD1 (5 bases). The germline CDR1 and CDR2 sequences are MGHRA and YSYEKL. The CDR3 loop spans 15 amino acids. Trimming removed 2 bases at V and 5 bases at J, with 12 bases between. The CDR3 coding sequence is TGCGCCAGCAGCCAACGACAGCAAATCAATGAAAAACTGTTTTTT. Translating it yields CASSQRQQINEKLFF.

This rearrangement joins TRBV4-1 to TRBJ1-5, with D unclear. The length of the CDR3 is 14 residues. V was clipped by 1 base and J by 3 bases, with 7 bases between them. The V gene's germline CDR1 is MGHRA and CDR2 YSYEKL. In nucleotides, the CDR3 is TGCGCCAGCAGCCAAGCGGGGTTCAATCAGCCCCAGCATTTT. It specifies CASSQAGFNQPQHF.

This clone was detected once. The CDR3 DNA reads TGTGCCAGCAGCTTACGGGCCCCCTTGACAGCACATATTTCAGATACGCAGTATTTT. The encoded protein is CASSLRAPLTAHISDTQYF. The J gene is TRBJ2-3, the V gene TRBV11-2; D is possibly TRBD1 (5 bases). Trimming pared 2 bases from V and 4 bases from J, leaving 25 bases between. CDR3 size: 19 residues. Germline-derived CDR1 and CDR2 are SGHAT and FQNNGV.

This clone has only one observation. The rearrangement uses TRBV4-2 and TRBJ2-7, with D perhaps matching TRBD2 (5 bases). V was pared by 0 bases and J by 7 bases, with 19 bases between. The germline V gene has CDR1 LGHNA and CDR2 YNFKEQ. The CDR3 has 16 residues. The CDR3 bases are TGTGCCAGCAGCCAAGATAAAGGTAACCCCACGGGAGAGCAGTACTTC. Translating gives CASSQDKGNPTGEQYF.

The chain carries TRBV6-5 and TRBJ2-1, with 11 bases fitting TRBD2. Trimming at V came to 5 bases and at J to 6 bases, leaving 6 bases not matched to a gene. Germline CDR1 MNHEY, CDR2 SVGAGI. CDR3 length: 15 residues. The CDR3 DNA sequence: TGTGCCAGCAGTCATAAGACTAGCGGGGCCAATGAGCAGTTCTTC. Translation gives CASSHKTSGANEQFF.

This clone was found a few times. The chain combines TRBV18 with TRBJ1-1; a weak D match, TRBD1 (6 bases). The CDR3 extends over 13 amino acids. The ends were cut back, 4 bases at V and 7 bases at J, with 13 bases in the middle. Germline V gene lookup returns CDR1 KGHSH and CDR2 LQKENI. The CDR3 reads CASSLIQGNEAFF. CDR3 bases: TGTGCCAGCTCACTCATACAGGGAAATGAAGCTTTCTTT.

Here the CDR3 reads CASSSPNLAGGPRDTQYF. The CDR3 DNA is TGTGCCAGCAGTTCCCCCAATCTAGCGGGAGGGCCTAGAGATACGCAGTATTTT. This chain uses TRBV27 with TRBJ2-3, with 12 bases that match TRBD2. Looked up from germline, CDR1 is MNHEY and CDR2 is SMNVEV (reference sequence). Unmatched junction bases numbered 13, after V lost 4 bases and J lost 5 bases. The CDR3 has 18 amino acids.

The V call is TRBV28, the J call TRBJ2-1; weak D call: TRBD1 (6 bases). Trimming stripped 3 bases from V and 7 bases from J, with 16 bases between. Germline CDR1 MDHEN, CDR2 SYDVKM. This CDR3 comprises 15 residues. CDR3 bases: TGTGCCAGCAGTTTCGGCCAGGGGATGGCAAATGAGCAGTTCTTC. Translation gives CASSFGQGMANEQFF. Together with reference TRBV28 and TRBJ2-1, the CDR3 gives the full variable domain: DVKVTQSSRYLVKRTGEKVFLECVQDMDHENMFWYRQDPGLGLRLIYFSYDVKMKEKGDIPEGYSVSREKKERFSLILESASTNQTSMYLCASSFGQGMANEQFFGPGTRLTVL.

The rearrangement links TRBV3-1 (or the pseudogene TRBV3-2) to TRBJ2-3; 10 bases are shared with TRBD2. CDR3 length equals 14 residues. J was trimmed by 3 bases and V by 5 bases; bases with no gene match: 2. CDR1 LGHDT and CDR2 YNNKEL come from the germline V gene (reference sequence). CDR3: CASSIAGGTDTQYF. Written as DNA, the CDR3 is TGTGCCAGCAGCATAGCGGGAGGAACAGATACGCAGTATTTT.

The chain joins TRBV15 to TRBJ1-4; D might be TRBD1 (6 bases). The CDR3 has 14 amino acids. Trimming cost V 0 bases and J 8 bases, with 10 bases left between them. The germline V gene encodes CDR1 LNHNV and CDR2 YYDKDF (reference sequence). This chain's CDR3 is CATSRDRGEEKLFF. Here the CDR3 DNA reads TGTGCCACCAGCAGAGATAGGGGGGAGGAAAAACTGTTTTTT.

The rearrangement uses TRBV4-2 and TRBJ2-3; D is ambiguous. Per the germline V gene, CDR1 is LGHNA and CDR2 is YNFKEQ. The V end was cut by 1 base, the J end by 5 bases, with 7 bases between. CDR3 length: 13 amino acids. CDR3 protein: CASSQAPRDTQYF. The CDR3 DNA reads as TGTGCCAGCAGCCAAGCCCCCCGAGATACGCAGTATTTT.

The rearrangement joins TRBV4-1 to TRBJ2-3; tentative D call: TRBD1 (6 bases). The CDR3 is made up of 14 amino acids. Germline V gene sequence: CDR1 MGHRA, CDR2 YSYEKL. Deletions cut 2 bases from V and 5 bases from J, with 11 bases between. CDR3 DNA sequence: TGCGCCAGCAGCCAATTAAAACAGGGAGATACGCAGTATTTT. This gives the protein CASSQLKQGDTQYF.

The rearrangement uses TRBV18 and TRBJ1-1; the D gene is possibly TRBD1 (6 bases). The CDR3 sequence is 14 residues long. Germline V gene lookup returns CDR1 KGHSH and CDR2 LQKENI. Trimming left V 5 bases short and J 6 bases short, with 16 bases between. CDR3 sequence reads: CASSTPRTVAEAFF. Here the CDR3 DNA reads TGTGCCAGCTCAACGCCCAGGACAGTGGCTGAAGCTTTCTTT.

The sample holds one count of this clone. The chain has TRBV7-3 and TRBJ2-3; 7 bases are shared with TRBD2. V was clipped by 0 bases and J by 4 bases; unmatched bases: 4. CDR1 is SGHTA and CDR2 is FQGTGA in the germline V gene. The CDR3 contains 15 residues. The CDR3 nucleotides are TGTGCCAGCAGCTTAACAGGGACTATTTCAGATACGCAGTATTTT. Its translation: CASSLTGTISDTQYF.

The chain is built from TRBV6-5 and TRBJ1-2, with D tentatively TRBD1 (6 bases). Germline CDR1 and CDR2: MNHEY and SVGAGI. Trimming cost V 6 bases and J 6 bases, with 14 bases left between them. This CDR3 is 13 amino acids long. In DNA, the CDR3 is TGTGCCAGCAGCCCGCTGGGGGGGCATGGCTACACCTTC. It specifies CASSPLGGHGYTF.

The chain combines TRBV9 with TRBJ1-2, with TRBD1 identical over 11 bases. The CDR3 loop spans 16 amino acids. Germline loops: CDR1 SGDLS, CDR2 YYNGEE. Trimming at V came to 4 bases and at J to 5 bases, leaving 10 bases not matched to a gene. The CDR3 DNA follows: TGTGCCAGCAGCTTCCGCCGGGACAGGGGGATATATGGCTACACCTTC. Protein product: CASSFRRDRGIYGYTF.

The chain employs TRBV27 and TRBJ2-2; 10 bases map to TRBD1. After removal of 6 bases from V and 3 bases from J, the junction contained 4 bases not matched to a gene. The germline gives CDR1 MNHEY, CDR2 SMNVEV (reference sequence). The CDR3 is 15 residues long. CDR3 DNA: TGTGCCAGCAGATACGGACAGGGGGACACCGGGGAGCTGTTTTTT. Translation gives CASRYGQGDTGELFF.

This chain connects TRBV19 to TRBJ1-5, with 7 bases matching TRBD1. Germline loops: CDR1 LNHDA, CDR2 SQIVND (reference sequence). V gave up 4 bases and J gave up 7 bases; unmatched junction bases: 16. CDR3 length equals 17 residues. CDR3 protein: CASSTNTGQRSGQPQHF. For the CDR3, the DNA is TGTGCCAGTAGTACCAACACGGGACAGAGGTCGGGACAGCCCCAGCATTTT. The full variable domain, completed using reference TRBV19 and TRBJ1-5, is DGGITQSPKYLFRKEGQNVTLSCEQNLNHDAMYWYRQDPGQGLRLIYYSQIVNDFQKGDIAEGYSVSREKKESFPLTVTSAQKNPTAFYLCASSTNTGQRSGQPQHFGDGTRLSIL.